This T cell receptor (beta chain) derives from a study of blood T cell repertoires in COVID-19. Overall study context: PBMCs, B-cell-depleted T cells, or T cells provided the cDNA or gDNA that made up the material.

This clone was detected only a few times. The age range of participants was about 18 to 90 years, with residence in about two dozen US areas. In the authors' methods: It was from reference gene primer amplification that nucleated cell counts were estimated. The method was immunoSEQ multiplex PCR; TCRdb's version includes in-frame clones alone and lacks a portion of them. V and J calls plus clone size are reproduced from that table; the DNA served to infer D and trimming. The data hold 200,000 to 300,000 clones, with about 89% observed a single time. With 4 bases clipped from V and 5 bases from J, the junction kept 12 bases outside the gene matches. This CDR3 has 16 residues. Germline V gene sequence: CDR1 LGHDT, CDR2 YNNKEL (reference sequence).

The chain joins TRBV3-1 (or the pseudogene TRBV3-2) to TRBJ2-3, with 7 bases fitting TRBD2. The sequencing sample was made of PBMCs or T cells enriched from blood (not recorded which). The sequence derives from a woman in her late teens or twenties who had recovered from COVID-19. The chain's CDR3 is CASSPTRLADGDTQYF. DNA of the CDR3: TGTGCCAGCAGCCCAACGCGGCTAGCGGATGGAGATACGCAGTATTTT.